One sample yielded the 4 T cell receptor beta chains listed below, sequenced in a study of molecular identifiers for immune sequencing clone quantification. TCRdb called the PCR reads again in MiXCR, with one record for every CDR3 protein. Among some 93,000 distinct CDR3 sequences listed, around a fifth were seen once. The sequencing sample was made of naive CD8+ T cells from blood, with Jurkat cell RNA spiked in. Subset meaning: FACS-sorted CD8+CD4-CCR7+CD45RA+ naive T cells. These receptors came from a human donor in good health. Some libraries in this study had Jurkat cell RNA spiked in.

Of note for this clonotype: One end of the junction is discordant with germline, which a read error may explain. The chain uses TRBV9 and TRBJ1-1; TRBD1 is a possible D gene (5 bases). The CDR3 length is 14 residues. Germline-derived CDR1 and CDR2 are SGDLS and YYNGEE. The CDR3 sequence is CAGSAGTFYTEAFF. The CDR3 DNA follows: TGTGCCGGCAGCGCCGGGACGTTTTACACTGAAGCTTTCTTC.

This CDR3 reads CASSPGTSGSYYYYEQYF. CDR3 DNA sequence: TGTGCCAGTAGTCCCGGGACTAGCGGGAGCTACTACTACTACGAGCAGTACTTC. The chain couples TRBV19 to TRBJ2-7, with 14 positions matching TRBD2. This CDR3 region has 18 residues. CDR1 and CDR2 from the germline V gene are LNHDA and SQIVND (reference sequence). The trim removed 5 bases at V and 3 bases at J, leaving 12 bases unmatched.

There are a few counts of this clonotype. The rearrangement joins TRBV4-1 to TRBJ2-7; possible D gene TRBD2, 7 bases. Germline lookup yields CDR1 MGHRA and CDR2 YSYEKL. The ends were cut back, 5 bases at V and 6 bases at J, with 17 bases in the middle. The CDR3 runs to 14 residues. In DNA, the CDR3 is TGCGCCAGCAGCGCAAGGGGGGGGCTTGGCGAGCAGTACTTC. Protein: CASSARGGLGEQYF.

This clonotype was recorded at least ten times. This CDR3 is CASSSPDGPHRGTQYF. In nucleotides, the CDR3 is TGTGCCAGCAGCTCACCCGACGGACCCCACCGGGGGACCCAGTACTTC. V is TRBV7-6 and J is TRBJ2-5; TRBD2 is a possible D gene (5 bases). CDR1 SGHVS and CDR2 FNYEAQ come from the germline V gene. Trimming shortened V by 4 bases and J by 7 bases, and 22 bases separated the two germline ends. The CDR3 contains 16 residues. The whole variable domain, filled in from reference TRBV7-6 and TRBJ2-5, reads GAGVSQSPRYKVTKRGQDVALRCDPISGHVSLYWYRQALGQGPEFLTYFNYEAQQDKSGLPNDRFSAERPEGSISTLTIQRTEQRDSAMYRCASSSPDGPHRGTQYFGPGTRLLVL.